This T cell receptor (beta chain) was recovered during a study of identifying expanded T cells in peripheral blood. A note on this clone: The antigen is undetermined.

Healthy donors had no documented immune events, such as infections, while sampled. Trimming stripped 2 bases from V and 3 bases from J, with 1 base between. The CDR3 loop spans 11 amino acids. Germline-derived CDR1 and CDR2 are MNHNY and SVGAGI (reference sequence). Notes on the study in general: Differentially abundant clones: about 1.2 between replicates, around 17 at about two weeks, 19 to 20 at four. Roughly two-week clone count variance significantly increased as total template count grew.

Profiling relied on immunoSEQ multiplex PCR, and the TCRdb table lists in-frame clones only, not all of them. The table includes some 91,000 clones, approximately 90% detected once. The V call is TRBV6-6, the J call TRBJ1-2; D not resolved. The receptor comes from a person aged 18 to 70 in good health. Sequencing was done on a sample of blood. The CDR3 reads CASSYDYGYTF. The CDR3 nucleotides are TGTGCCAGCAGTTACGACTATGGCTACACCTTC.